This TCR beta chain was observed in a study of cytomegalovirus exposure and HLA in healthy donors. The PCR contained 60 Vbeta and 13 Jbeta primers. The data were produced by immunoSEQ multiplex PCR, yet TCRdb's version contains in-frame clones alone and is incomplete. The sample records approximately 160,000 clones, over 60% being singletons. Trimming took off 2 bases at V and 0 bases at J, with 7 bases between the two ends. The CDR3 loop spans 14 amino acids. Germline assignment: CDR1 MNHEY and CDR2 SVGAGI. This clone was seen only a few times. This clonotype was obtained from a male donor in good health and CMV-seronegative. What was sequenced was PBMCs. The chain joins TRBV6-5 to TRBJ1-2; D not resolved. In DNA form, the CDR3 reads TGTGCCAGCAGTTACGGGCCTTCTAACTATGGCTACACCTTC. Its translation: CASSYGPSNYGYTF.